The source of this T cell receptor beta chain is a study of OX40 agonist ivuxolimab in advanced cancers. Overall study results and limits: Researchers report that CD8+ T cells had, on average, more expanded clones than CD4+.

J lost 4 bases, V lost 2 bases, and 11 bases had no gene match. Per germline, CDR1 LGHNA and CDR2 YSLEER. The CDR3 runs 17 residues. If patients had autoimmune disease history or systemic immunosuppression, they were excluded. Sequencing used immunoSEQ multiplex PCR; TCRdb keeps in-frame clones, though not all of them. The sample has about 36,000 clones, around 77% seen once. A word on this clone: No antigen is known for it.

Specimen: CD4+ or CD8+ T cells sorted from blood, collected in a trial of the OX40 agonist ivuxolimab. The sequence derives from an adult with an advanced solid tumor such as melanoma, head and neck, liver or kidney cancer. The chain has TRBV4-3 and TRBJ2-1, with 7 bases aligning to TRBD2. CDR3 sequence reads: CASSQNLAELRYNEQFF. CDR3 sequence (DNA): TGCGCCAGCAGCCAAAATCTAGCGGAGCTTCGATACAATGAGCAGTTCTTC.